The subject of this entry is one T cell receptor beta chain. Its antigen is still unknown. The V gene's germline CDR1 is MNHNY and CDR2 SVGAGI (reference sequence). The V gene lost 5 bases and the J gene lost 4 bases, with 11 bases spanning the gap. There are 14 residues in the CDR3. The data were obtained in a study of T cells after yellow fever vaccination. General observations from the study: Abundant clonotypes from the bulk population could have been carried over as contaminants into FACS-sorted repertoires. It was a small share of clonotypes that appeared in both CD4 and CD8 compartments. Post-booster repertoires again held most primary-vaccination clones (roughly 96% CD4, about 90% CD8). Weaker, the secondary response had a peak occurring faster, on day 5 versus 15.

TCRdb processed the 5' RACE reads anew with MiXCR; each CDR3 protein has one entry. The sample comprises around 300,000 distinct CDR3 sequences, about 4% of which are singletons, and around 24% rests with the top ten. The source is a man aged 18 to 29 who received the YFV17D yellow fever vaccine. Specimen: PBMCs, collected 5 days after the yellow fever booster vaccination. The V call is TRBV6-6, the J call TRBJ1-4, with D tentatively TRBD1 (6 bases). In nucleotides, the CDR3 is TGTGCCAGCAGTGAGGGGGGCTATAATGAAAAACTGTTTTTT. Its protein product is CASSEGGYNEKLFF.